This TCR beta chain appears in the sequencing data of a study of beta chain features in type 1 diabetes. Study context: In all, some 110 million sorted cells from all samples were analyzed.

Heparinised blood was drawn once per donor, averaging roughly 0.11 L. CDR3 length: 15 amino acids. The V segment lost 6 bases and the J segment 5 bases; nucleotides outside the gene matches: 13. Germline V CDR1 and CDR2: MNHNY, SVGAGI (reference sequence). Reverse transcription of all isolated RNA meant that expressed TCRB transcripts were sequenced. Method: immunoSEQ multiplex PCR; TCRdb's copy keeps in-frame clones and lacks some. The sample records under 450,000 clones, approximately 13% being singletons. Study-wide findings and caveats: Within the patient group, naive, central memory and Treg TCRB repertoires appeared more similar to each other than within healthy donors.

This clone turned up a few times. Its antigen remains unknown. The V and J genes are TRBV6-6 and TRBJ2-7; 7 bases map to TRBD1. The sequencing sample was made of naive CD4+ T cells from blood. This TCR derives from a man aged 25-45 years in good health. The CDR3 sequence: CASSPGTVTIDEQYF. CDR3 nucleotide sequence: TGTGCCAGCAGCCCCGGGACAGTAACTATAGACGAGCAGTACTTC.